The T cell receptor beta chain described here comes from a study of blood T cell repertoires in COVID-19. Turning to the study itself: Spain, Italy and the United States supplied samples that represented acute and convalescent COVID-19. The cDNA or gDNA used as material had been derived from T cells, B-cell-depleted T cells, or PBMCs.

Seattle cases were enrolled at active infection and followed longitudinally. The CDR3 length is 13 residues. The ends were cut back, 5 bases at V and 2 bases at J, with 6 bases in the middle. Original processing methods: Amplification of reference gene primers was used by the study to estimate nucleated cell counts. Sequencing was performed with immunoSEQ multiplex PCR; in TCRdb, only in-frame clones are kept and a portion is missing. V and J calls and clone size are given by that table; D and trimming were obtained from the DNA. The sample carries under 250,000 clones, around 88% recorded once. This clonotype was sampled from a woman aged 30 to 39 with COVID-19, enrolled during active disease. The sequenced sample was peripheral blood. The V and J genes are TRBV12-3 or TRBV12-4 and TRBJ1-4, with D uncertain. The CDR3, as DNA: TGTGCCAGCAGTCCGGGTACTAATGAAAAACTGTTTTTT. It codes for CASSPGTNEKLFF.